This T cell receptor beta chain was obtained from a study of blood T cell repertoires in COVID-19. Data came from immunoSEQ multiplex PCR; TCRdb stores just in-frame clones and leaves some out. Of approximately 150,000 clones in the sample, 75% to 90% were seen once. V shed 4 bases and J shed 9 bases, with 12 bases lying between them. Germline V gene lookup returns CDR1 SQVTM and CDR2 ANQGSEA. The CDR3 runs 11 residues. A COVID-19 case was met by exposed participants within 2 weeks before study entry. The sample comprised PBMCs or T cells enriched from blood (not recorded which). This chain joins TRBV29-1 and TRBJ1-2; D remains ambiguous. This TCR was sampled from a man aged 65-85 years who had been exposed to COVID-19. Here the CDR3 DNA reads TGCAGCGTTGGGGCAGTAAACAGCTACACCTTC. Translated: CSVGAVNSYTF.